What follows is one T cell receptor (beta chain) and its context. Its antigen is currently unknown. This sample was included in a study of cytomegalovirus exposure and HLA in healthy donors. As for the study in general: Among 150 million to 200 million T cells, an earlier analysis found roughly 110 million unique TCR beta sequences. Findings and limits, study-wide: The records held CMV serostatus as the only immune exposure information.

A multiplex PCR was run with 60 Vbeta primers and 13 Jbeta primers. Produced via immunoSEQ multiplex PCR; TCRdb's table is partial and in-frame only. The data contain 130,000 or so clones, 80% to 90% of them singletons. The sequenced material came from PBMCs. The source is a woman younger than 30 in good health and CMV-seropositive.

The CDR3 region has the DNA TGTGCCAGCAGGGACCGGACAGGGGGCGCCTATGGCTACACCTTC. Residues: CASRDRTGGAYGYTF. The V gene is TRBV6-5, the J gene TRBJ1-2; 11 nucleotides align to TRBD1. Germline-derived CDR1 and CDR2 are MNHEY and SVGAGI. The CDR3 contains 15 residues. Trimming at V came to 6 bases and at J to 4 bases, leaving 7 bases not matched to a gene.